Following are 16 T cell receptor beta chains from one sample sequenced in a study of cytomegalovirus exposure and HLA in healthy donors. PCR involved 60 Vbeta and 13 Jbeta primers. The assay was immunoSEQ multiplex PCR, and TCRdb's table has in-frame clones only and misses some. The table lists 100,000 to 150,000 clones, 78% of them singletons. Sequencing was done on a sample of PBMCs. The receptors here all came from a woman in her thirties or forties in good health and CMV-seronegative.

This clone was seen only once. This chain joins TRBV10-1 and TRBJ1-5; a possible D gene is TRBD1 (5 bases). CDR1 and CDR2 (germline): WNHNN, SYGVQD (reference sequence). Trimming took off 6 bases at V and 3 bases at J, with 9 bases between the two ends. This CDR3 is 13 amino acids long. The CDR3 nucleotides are TGCGCCAGCAGCCCAGGGTACAATCAGCCCCAGCATTTT. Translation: CASSPGYNQPQHF.

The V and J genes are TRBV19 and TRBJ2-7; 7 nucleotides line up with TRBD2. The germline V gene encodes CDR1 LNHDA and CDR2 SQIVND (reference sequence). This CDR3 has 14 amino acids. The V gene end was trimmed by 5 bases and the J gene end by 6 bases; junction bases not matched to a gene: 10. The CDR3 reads CASSLVGGPSEQYF. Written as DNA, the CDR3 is TGTGCCAGTAGTTTGGTGGGAGGGCCTTCCGAGCAGTACTTC.

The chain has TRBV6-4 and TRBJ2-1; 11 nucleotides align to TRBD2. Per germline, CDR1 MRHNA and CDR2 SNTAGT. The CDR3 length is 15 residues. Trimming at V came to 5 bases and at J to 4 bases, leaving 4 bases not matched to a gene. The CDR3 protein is CASSPGTSGYNEQFF. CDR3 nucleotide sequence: TGTGCCAGCAGTCCCGGGACTAGCGGTTACAATGAGCAGTTCTTC.

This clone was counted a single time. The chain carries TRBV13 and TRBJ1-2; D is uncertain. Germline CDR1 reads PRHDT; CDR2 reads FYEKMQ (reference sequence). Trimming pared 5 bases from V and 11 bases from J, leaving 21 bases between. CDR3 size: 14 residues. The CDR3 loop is CASSIQRGKDRYTF. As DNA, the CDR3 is TGTGCCAGCAGCATTCAACGGGGTAAGGACCGTTACACCTTC.

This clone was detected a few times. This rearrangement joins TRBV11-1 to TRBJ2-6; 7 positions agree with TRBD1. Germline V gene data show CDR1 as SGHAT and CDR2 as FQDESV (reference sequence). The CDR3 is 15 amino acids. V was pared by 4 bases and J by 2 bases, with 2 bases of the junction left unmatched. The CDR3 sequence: CASSSQGAGANVLTF. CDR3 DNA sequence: TGTGCCAGCAGCTCCCAGGGGGCTGGGGCCAACGTCCTGACTTTC.

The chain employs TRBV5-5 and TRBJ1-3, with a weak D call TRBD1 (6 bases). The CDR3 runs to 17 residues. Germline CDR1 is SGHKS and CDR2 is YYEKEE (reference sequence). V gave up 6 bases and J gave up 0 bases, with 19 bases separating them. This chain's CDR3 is CASTPDGGAYSGNTIYF. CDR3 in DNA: TGTGCCAGCACCCCCGACGGGGGGGCCTACTCTGGAAACACCATATATTTT. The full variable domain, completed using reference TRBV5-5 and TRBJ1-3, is DAGVTQSPTHLIKTRGQQVTLRCSPISGHKSVSWYQQVLGQGPQFIFQYYEKEERGRGNFPDRFSARQFPNYSSELNVNALLLGDSALYLCASTPDGGAYSGNTIYFGEGSWLTVV.

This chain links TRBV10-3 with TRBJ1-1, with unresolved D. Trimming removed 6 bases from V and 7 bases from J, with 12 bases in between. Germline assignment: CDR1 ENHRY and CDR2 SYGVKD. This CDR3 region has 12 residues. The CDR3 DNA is TGTGCCATCAGGGCTCCTGGCGGTGAAGCTTTCTTT. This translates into CAIRAPGGEAFF.

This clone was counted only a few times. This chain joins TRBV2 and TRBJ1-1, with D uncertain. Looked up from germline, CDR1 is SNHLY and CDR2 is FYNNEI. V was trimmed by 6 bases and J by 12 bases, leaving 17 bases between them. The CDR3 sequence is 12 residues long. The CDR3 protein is CASRYRETGSFF. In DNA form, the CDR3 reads TGTGCCAGCAGATACCGCGAGACTGGGTCTTTCTTT.

The CDR3, as DNA: TGTGCCAGCAGCTTAGGGGGGAGGGAGACCCAGTACTTC. It is translated as CASSLGGRETQYF. The J gene is TRBJ2-5, the V gene TRBV7-9, with D maybe TRBD2 (6 bases). V dropped 1 base and J dropped 5 bases, with 8 bases sitting between them. The CDR3 is 13 amino acids. Looked up from germline, CDR1 is SEHNR and CDR2 is FQNEAQ (reference sequence). Variable domain in full (rest from reference TRBV7-9 and TRBJ2-5): DTGVSQNPRHKITKRGQNVTFRCDPISEHNRLYWYRQTLGQGPEFLTYFQNEAQLEKSRLLSDRFSAERPKGSFSTLEIQRTEQGDSAMYLCASSLGGRETQYFGPGTRLLVL.

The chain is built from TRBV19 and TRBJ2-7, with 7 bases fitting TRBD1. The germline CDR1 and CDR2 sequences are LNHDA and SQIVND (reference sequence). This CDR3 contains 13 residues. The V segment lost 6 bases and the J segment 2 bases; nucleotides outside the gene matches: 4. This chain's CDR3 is CASSRGQTYEQYF. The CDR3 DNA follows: TGTGCCAGTAGCAGGGGACAGACCTACGAGCAGTACTTC.

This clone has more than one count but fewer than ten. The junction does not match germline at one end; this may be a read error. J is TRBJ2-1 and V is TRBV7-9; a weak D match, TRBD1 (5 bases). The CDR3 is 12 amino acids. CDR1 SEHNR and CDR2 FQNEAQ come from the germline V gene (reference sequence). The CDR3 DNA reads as TGTTCCAGCAGCTTAGGGGTAGCACAGCAGTTCTTC. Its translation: CSSSLGVAQQFF.

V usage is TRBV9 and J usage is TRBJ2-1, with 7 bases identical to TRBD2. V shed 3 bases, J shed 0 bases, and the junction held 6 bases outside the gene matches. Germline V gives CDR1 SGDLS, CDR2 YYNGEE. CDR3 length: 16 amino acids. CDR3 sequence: CASSGGGYGSYNEQFF. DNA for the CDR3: TGTGCCAGCAGCGGGGGAGGGTACGGCTCCTACAATGAGCAGTTCTTC.

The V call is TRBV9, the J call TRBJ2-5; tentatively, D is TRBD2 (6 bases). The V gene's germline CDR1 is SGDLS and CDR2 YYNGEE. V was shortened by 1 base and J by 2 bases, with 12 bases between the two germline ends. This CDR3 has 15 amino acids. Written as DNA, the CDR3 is TGTGCCAGCAGCGTATCCCCGGGACTGCAAGAGACCCAGTACTTC. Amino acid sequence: CASSVSPGLQETQYF.

Written as DNA, the CDR3 is TGTGCCAGCAGTGAGACAGGGCGCGCAGATAATGGCTACACCTTC. Translating it yields CASSETGRADNGYTF. V and J are TRBV2 and TRBJ1-2; TRBD1 agrees at 7 bases. The junction had 10 bases not matched to a gene; V was cut back by 3 bases and J by 6 bases. Germline CDR1 is SNHLY and CDR2 is FYNNEI. The CDR3 covers 15 residues.

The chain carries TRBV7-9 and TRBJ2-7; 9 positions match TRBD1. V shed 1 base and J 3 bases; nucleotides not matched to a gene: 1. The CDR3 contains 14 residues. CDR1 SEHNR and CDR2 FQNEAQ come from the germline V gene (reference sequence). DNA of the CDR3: TGTGCCAGCAGCTTAGGGGACAGGGACTACGAGCAGTACTTC. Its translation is CASSLGDRDYEQYF.

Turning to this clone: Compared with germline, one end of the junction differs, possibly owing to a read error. The CDR3 region has the DNA TGTGCCAGCAGTTTCACTAGCGATCAGCCCCAGCATTTT. Protein: CASSFTSDQPQHF. The V call is TRBV28, the J call TRBJ1-5; no firm D call. The CDR3 has 13 residues. Germline assignment: CDR1 MDHEN and CDR2 SYDVKM.